This record concerns one TCR beta chain sequence. Its antigen remains unidentified. The data derive from a study of beta chain features in type 1 diabetes. Every bit of the isolated RNA underwent reverse transcription, so sequencing read expressed TCRB transcripts. The table came from immunoSEQ multiplex PCR; TCRdb's copy has only in-frame clones and leaves some out. The table includes about 150,000 clones, approximately 8.1% detected once. CDR1 is SGHTA and CDR2 is FQGNSA in the germline V gene. The CDR3 covers 15 residues. V lost 1 base and J lost 2, with 10 bases in between. Study-wide results and caveats: Since sequencing was performed on cDNA, cells with high TCR expression could be over-represented.

The clonotype was recovered from a man aged 18 to 30 in good health. Sequencing used central memory CD4+ T cells from blood. The gene calls are TRBV7-2 and TRBJ2-3, with D uncertain. The CDR3 bases are TGTGCCAGCAGCTTAGTATTGCGGAACACAGATACGCAGTATTTT. Translation gives CASSLVLRNTDTQYF.